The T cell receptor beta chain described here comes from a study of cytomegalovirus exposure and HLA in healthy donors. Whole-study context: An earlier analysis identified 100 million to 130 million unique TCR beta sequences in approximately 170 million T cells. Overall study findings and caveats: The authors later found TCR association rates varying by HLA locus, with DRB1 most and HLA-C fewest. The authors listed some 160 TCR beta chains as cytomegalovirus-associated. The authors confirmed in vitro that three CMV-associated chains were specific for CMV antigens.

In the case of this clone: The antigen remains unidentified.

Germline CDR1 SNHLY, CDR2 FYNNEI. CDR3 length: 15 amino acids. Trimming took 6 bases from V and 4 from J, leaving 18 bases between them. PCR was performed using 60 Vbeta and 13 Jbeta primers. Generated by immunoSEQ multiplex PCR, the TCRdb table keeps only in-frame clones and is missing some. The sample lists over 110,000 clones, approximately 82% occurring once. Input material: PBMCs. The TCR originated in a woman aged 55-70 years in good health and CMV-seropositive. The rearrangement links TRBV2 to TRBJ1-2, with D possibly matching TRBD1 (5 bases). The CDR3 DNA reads TGTGCCAGCAGGCCCGAGCTGGGGCTTACCTATGGCTACACCTTC. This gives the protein CASRPELGLTYGYTF. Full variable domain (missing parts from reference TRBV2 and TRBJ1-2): EPEVTQTPSHQVTQMGQEVILRCVPISNHLYFYWYRQILGQKVEFLVSFYNNEISEKSEIFDDQFSVERPDGSNFTLKIRSTKLEDSAMYFCASRPELGLTYGYTFGSGTRLTVV.